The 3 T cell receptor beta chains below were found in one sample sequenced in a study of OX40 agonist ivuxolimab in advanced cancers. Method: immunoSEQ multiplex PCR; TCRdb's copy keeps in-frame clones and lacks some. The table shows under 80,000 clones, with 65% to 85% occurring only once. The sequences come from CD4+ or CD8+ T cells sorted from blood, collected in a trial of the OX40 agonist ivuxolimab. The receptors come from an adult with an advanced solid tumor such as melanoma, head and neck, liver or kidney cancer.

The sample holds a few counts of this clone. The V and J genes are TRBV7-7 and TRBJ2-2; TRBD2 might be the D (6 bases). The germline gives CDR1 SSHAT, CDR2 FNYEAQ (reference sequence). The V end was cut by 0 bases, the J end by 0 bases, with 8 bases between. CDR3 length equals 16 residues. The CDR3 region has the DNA TGTGCCAGCAGCTTAGCGGGGGGATCGAACACCGGGGAGCTGTTTTTT. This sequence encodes CASSLAGGSNTGELFF. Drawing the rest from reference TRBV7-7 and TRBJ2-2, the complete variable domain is GAGVSQSPRYKVTKRGQDVTLRCDPISSHATLYWYQQALGQGPEFLTYFNYEAQPDKSGLPSDRFSAERPEGSISTLTIQRTEQRDSAMYRCASSLAGGSNTGELFFGEGSRLTVL.

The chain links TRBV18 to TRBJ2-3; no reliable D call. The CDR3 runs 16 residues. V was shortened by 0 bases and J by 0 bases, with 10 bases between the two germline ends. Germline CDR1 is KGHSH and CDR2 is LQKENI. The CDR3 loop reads CASSPPNGASTDTQYF. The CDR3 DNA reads TGTGCCAGCTCACCACCGAACGGCGCTAGCACAGATACGCAGTATTTT. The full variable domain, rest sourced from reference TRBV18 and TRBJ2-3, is NAGVMQNPRHLVRRRGQEARLRCSPMKGHSHVYWYRQLPEEGLKFMVYLQKENIIDESGMPKERFSAEFPKEGPSILRIQQVVRGDSAAYFCASSPPNGASTDTQYFGPGTRLTVL.

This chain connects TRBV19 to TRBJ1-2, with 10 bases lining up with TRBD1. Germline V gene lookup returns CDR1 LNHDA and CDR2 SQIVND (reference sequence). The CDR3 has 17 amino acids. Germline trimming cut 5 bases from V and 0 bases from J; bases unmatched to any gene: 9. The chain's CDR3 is CASSSAGTGEPNYGYTF. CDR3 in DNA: TGTGCCAGTAGTTCGGCCGGGACAGGGGAACCTAACTATGGCTACACCTTC.